These T cell receptor beta chains were read from a single sample in a study of blood T cells in healthy people across ages. TCRdb re-called the 5' RACE reads with MiXCR, one entry per CDR3 protein. The sample consists of approximately 900,000 distinct CDR3 sequences, approximately 32% of them appearing once. The sample also formed part of further work on T cells of mothers and their children.

What was sequenced was blood. These receptors were obtained from a woman aged 40 to 49 in good health. Both conserved end residues are part of each CDR3. The D gene is left open where the match is weak. Only part of the rows carry a size: once, few, many, or a class if the clone is expanded.

>TRBJ2-7|many|-|TRBV28
TGTGCCAGCAGTTTCTCCAATACCGGGTACGAGCAGTACTTC
CASSFSNTGYEQYF
>TRBJ1-5|-|-|TRBV6-2/TRBV6-3
TGTGCCAGCAGTTACTCAAAAAACGGGGATCAGCCCCAGCATTTT
CASSYSKNGDQPQHF
>TRBJ2-5|few|-|TRBV20-1
TGCAGTGCTAGCATGACAGGCCCGGAGGGGGAGCAGTACTTC
CSASMTGPEGEQYF
>TRBJ2-3|-|TRBD2|TRBV9
TGTGCCAGCAGCGCCCTTAGCGGGGGCACAGATACGCAGTATTTT
CASSALSGGTDTQYF
>TRBJ2-1|many|TRBD2|TRBV7-2
TGTGCCAGCAGCCCGCGAGCGGGGCCTTTGGGGGGTGAGCAGTTCTTC
CASSPRAGPLGGEQFF
>TRBJ2-3|-|-|TRBV6-6
TGTGCCAGCAGTTACCGAGGGGTTCCAGATACGCAGTATTTT
CASSYRGVPDTQYF
>TRBJ2-3|many|TRBD1|TRBV11-2
TGTGCCAGCAGCCTTATGACAGGGACCGTACCCACAGATACGCAGTATTTT
CASSLMTGTVPTDTQYF
>TRBJ2-1|-|-|TRBV20-1
TGCAGTGCTCCCCGGGGAGAGACCCAGTTCTTC
CSAPRGETQFF
>TRBJ1-4|few|-|TRBV20-1
TGCAGTGCTAGAGATCTAATGGGGGAAGGGAATGAAAAACTGTTTTTT
CSARDLMGEGNEKLFF
>TRBJ1-3|-|-|TRBV12-3/TRBV12-4
TGTGCCAGCAGTTTACAGATAATCTCTGGAAACACCATATATTTT
CASSLQIISGNTIYF
>TRBJ2-5|few|-|TRBV5-1
TGCGCCAGCAGCTCTAATACAGGTCTCGAGACCCAGTACTTC
CASSSNTGLETQYF
>TRBJ2-7|few|-|TRBV6-6
TGTGCCGGCAGTTACTCGACAGGACAAATCGCCTACGAGCAGTACTTC
CAGSYSTGQIAYEQYF
>TRBJ1-6|-|-|TRBV27
TGTTCCAGCAGTAAAAACAGGGATTCACCCCTCCACTTT
CSSSKNRDSPLHF
>TRBJ2-1|-|-|TRBV11-2
TGTGCCAGCAGCCCCCGTCGGGGGACCTACAATGAGCAGTTCTTC
CASSPRRGTYNEQFF
>TRBJ2-1|once|-|TRBV18
TGTGCCAGCTCGCCGGGAGCTGATGAGCAGTGCTTC
CASSPGADEQCF
>TRBJ2-3|many|-|TRBV7-2
TGTGCCAGCAGCCCCTCGCGGACGCAGTATTTT
CASSPSRTQYF
>TRBJ1-2|-|TRBD1|TRBV28
TGTGCCAGCAGTCAAACGGACAGGGAGTATGGCTACACCTTC
CASSQTDREYGYTF
>TRBJ1-2|-|-|TRBV4-1
TGCGCCAGCAGCCAAGATGCGGCAGGCAGCTCTGGCTACACCTTC
CASSQDAAGSSGYTF
>TRBJ2-1|many|-|TRBV7-3
TGTGCCAGCAGCTCCGCGGGCTCCTACAATGAGCAGTTCTTC
CASSSAGSYNEQFF
>TRBJ2-7|many|TRBD1|TRBV7-2
TGTGCCAGCAGCTTATCAGGGGGTAGGATGTCGTACGAGCAGTACTTC
CASSLSGGRMSYEQYF
>TRBJ2-1|many|TRBD2|TRBV20-1
TGCAGTGCTAGGCGGGGGGGATTAGAAGGTGAGCAGTTCTTC
CSARRGGLEGEQFF
>TRBJ2-1|-|TRBD1|TRBV28
TGTGCCAGCAATCTACTTGGGACCGGGACAGGTGTCGGCAATGAGCAGTTCTTC
CASNLLGTGTGVGNEQFF
>TRBJ1-1|once|-|TRBV7-6
TGTGCCAGCAGCCCATATAGAGACACTGAAGCTTTCTTT
CASSPYRDTEAFF
>TRBJ1-5|few|TRBD1|TRBV5-1
TGCGCCAGCAGTTGGGGACAGGGATTAAATCAGCCCCAGCATTTT
CASSWGQGLNQPQHF
>TRBJ1-1|few|-|TRBV29-1
TGCAGCGGGGTGAAGGGAACGGGGCGCACTGAAGCTTTCTTT
CSGVKGTGRTEAFF
>TRBJ2-6|-|TRBD1|TRBV28
TGTGCCAGCAGTTTAGGGCAGGGGGCTAAGGCTGGGGCCAACGTCCTGACTTTC
CASSLGQGAKAGANVLTF
>TRBJ1-5|-|TRBD1|TRBV10-3
TGTACCATCAGTGAGTCGGACAGGGGGAGCGGGCCCCAGCATTTT
CTISESDRGSGPQHF
>TRBJ2-7|many|-|TRBV28
TGTGCCAGCAGAAAGAGACGGGAACCTAACGAGCAGTACTTC
CASRKRREPNEQYF
>TRBJ2-3|many|-|TRBV28
TGTGCCAGCAGCCCGGGGGGCACAGATACGCAGTATTTT
CASSPGGTDTQYF